The 21 T cell receptor beta chains given below trace back to one sample, sequenced in a study of cytomegalovirus exposure and HLA in healthy donors. Sequencing was performed with immunoSEQ multiplex PCR; in TCRdb, only in-frame clones are kept and a portion is missing. The sample carries over 200,000 clones, roughly 80% recorded once. Material for sequencing was PBMCs. Receptor source: a woman aged 18-30 years in good health and CMV-seronegative.

The chain links TRBV2 to TRBJ1-2; 9 bases line up with TRBD1. The CDR3 is made up of 13 amino acids. Germline CDR1 and CDR2: SNHLY and FYNNEI. V lost 7 bases, J lost 8 bases, and 8 bases stayed unmatched. The CDR3 loop reads CASTRDRAGGYTF. The CDR3 region has the DNA TGTGCCAGCACCCGGGACAGGGCGGGGGGCTACACCTTC.

The chain uses TRBV11-1 and TRBJ2-6; D call uncertain. Germline loops: CDR1 SGHAT, CDR2 FQDESV (reference sequence). Trimming took 9 bases from V and 0 from J, leaving 6 bases between them. The CDR3 covers 13 residues. In nucleotides, the CDR3 is TGTGCCAGTGCGATCTCTGGGGCCAACGTCCTGACTTTC. Protein product: CASAISGANVLTF.

With respect to this clone: The junction differs from germline at one of its ends, possibly a read error. CDR3 sequence (DNA): TGTGCTAGCAGCCTGGGACAGGGAGGGGGTGAGCAGTTCTTC. Its translation is CASSLGQGGGEQFF. The chain uses TRBV7-7 and TRBJ2-1; 9 bases fit TRBD1. From germline, CDR1 is SSHAT and CDR2 FNYEAQ (reference sequence). The CDR3 is 14 residues long.

The V and J genes are TRBV5-1 and TRBJ1-2; 7 bases agree with TRBD1. The germline CDR1 and CDR2 sequences are SGHRS and YFSETQ. Trimming took 4 bases from V and 1 from J; bases not matched to a gene: 13. CDR3 length equals 17 residues. The CDR3 protein is CASSPSYRGRDNYGYTF. In DNA form, the CDR3 reads TGCGCCAGCAGCCCCTCCTACAGGGGTCGAGATAACTATGGCTACACCTTC.

Here the CDR3 DNA reads TGTGCCAGCAGCTTAGGGAGAACTAACTATGGCTACACCTTC. Translation: CASSLGRTNYGYTF. The chain has TRBV11-2 and TRBJ1-2, with D hard to call. Germline assignment: CDR1 SGHAT and CDR2 FQNNGV. This CDR3 is built from 14 residues. V lost 1 base to trimming and J lost 0 bases, with 6 bases between them.

The CDR3 sequence is CSAKAGANTGELFF. The CDR3 coding sequence is TGCAGCGCCAAAGCGGGAGCGAACACCGGGGAGCTGTTTTTT. The J gene is TRBJ2-2, the V gene TRBV29-1; TRBD2 matches 8 bases. The CDR3 has 14 amino acids. Germline CDR1 SQVTM, CDR2 ANQGSEA. With 7 bases clipped from V and 0 bases from J, the junction kept 4 bases outside the gene matches.

V usage is TRBV2 and J usage is TRBJ1-1; no firm D call. V was cut by 9 bases and J by 1 base, with 12 bases left in between. In germline, CDR1 is SNHLY, CDR2 FYNNEI. The CDR3 covers 13 residues. For the CDR3, the DNA is TGTGCCAGTGGGGAGCTGGAGAACACTGAAGCTTTCTTT. Amino acids: CASGELENTEAFF. Full variable domain (remainder filled in from reference TRBV2 and TRBJ1-1): EPEVTQTPSHQVTQMGQEVILRCVPISNHLYFYWYRQILGQKVEFLVSFYNNEISEKSEIFDDQFSVERPDGSNFTLKIRSTKLEDSAMYFCASGELENTEAFFGQGTRLTVV.

J is TRBJ2-1 and V is TRBV5-1; 12 bases match TRBD2. Per the germline V gene, CDR1 is SGHRS and CDR2 is YFSETQ. This CDR3 comprises 18 residues. The ends lost 3 bases at V and 0 bases at J; junction bases unmatched: 7. The CDR3 here is CASSSGLAGINSYNEQFF. Written as DNA, the CDR3 is TGCGCCAGCAGCTCTGGACTAGCGGGAATTAACTCCTACAATGAGCAGTTCTTC.

This sequence joins TRBV27 and TRBJ2-5; 7 bases match TRBD2. V lost 4 bases to trimming and J lost 5 bases; unmatched junction nucleotides: 10. The germline V gene encodes CDR1 MNHEY and CDR2 SMNVEV (reference sequence). The CDR3 length is 15 residues. The CDR3: CASSSQAGVVETQYF. The CDR3 nucleotides read TGTGCCAGCAGTTCCCAGGCGGGAGTGGTGGAGACCCAGTACTTC.

This clone was picked up one time. This chain uses TRBV6-1 with TRBJ1-5; D might be TRBD1 (5 bases). V lost 6 bases to trimming and J lost 4 bases, with 10 bases between them. CDR1 and CDR2 from the germline V gene are MNHNS and SASEGT. This CDR3 has 13 residues. The CDR3 DNA sequence: TGTGCCAGCAGCAAGCGGGGGAATCAGCCCCAGCATTTT. This sequence encodes CASSKRGNQPQHF.

The chain recombines TRBV7-2 with TRBJ2-7; tentatively, D is TRBD2 (6 bases). From germline, CDR1 is SGHTA and CDR2 FQGNSA. V was shortened by 11 bases and J by 0 bases, with 14 bases between the two germline ends. This CDR3 has 13 amino acids. CDR3 region: CALTGDLSYEQYF. The CDR3 DNA sequence: TGTGCCCTCACGGGGGACCTCTCCTACGAGCAGTACTTC.

V gene TRBV15 combines with J gene TRBJ1-3, with D uncertain. Germline CDR1 and CDR2: LNHNV and YYDKDF (reference sequence). CDR3 size: 19 residues. The germline V and J ends were trimmed by 0 bases and 2 bases, with 20 bases remaining between them. The CDR3 nucleotides are TGTGCCACCAGCAGAGATCCGAGGAAGGTCAGGCTACCTGGAAACACCATATATTTT. It specifies CATSRDPRKVRLPGNTIYF.

A remark on this clone: Other DNA variants within this sample encode the same CDR3. J is TRBJ2-7 and V is TRBV5-1; 7 positions agree with TRBD1. Per the germline V gene, CDR1 is SGHRS and CDR2 is YFSETQ. The ends lost 3 bases at V and 0 bases at J; junction bases unmatched: 3. CDR3 length equals 14 residues. CDR3 sequence: CASSYRGSSYEQYF. DNA for the CDR3: TGCGCCAGCAGCTACAGGGGATCCTCCTACGAGCAGTACTTC.

The chain is built from TRBV4-1 and TRBJ1-2; D is perhaps TRBD1 (5 bases). The ends were cut back, 3 bases at V and 2 bases at J, with 7 bases in the middle. Germline V gene lookup returns CDR1 MGHRA and CDR2 YSYEKL. CDR3 length equals 13 residues. The CDR3 DNA reads TGCGCCAGCAGCCATCGACAGAACTATGGCTACACCTTC. This encodes CASSHRQNYGYTF.

This clone turned up a few times. J is TRBJ1-5 and V is TRBV6-1; the D is unclear. The CDR3 is made up of 14 amino acids. The germline V gene encodes CDR1 MNHNS and CDR2 SASEGT. V was trimmed by 6 bases and J by 0 bases, leaving 9 bases between them. In DNA, the CDR3 is TGTGCCAGCAGCTCCAGCCATAGCAATCAGCCCCAGCATTTT. This translates into CASSSSHSNQPQHF.

This clone showed up just once. The rearrangement uses TRBV9 and TRBJ2-1; D may be TRBD1 (5 bases). CDR3 size: 15 residues. Germline V gives CDR1 SGDLS, CDR2 YYNGEE. With 0 bases removed from V and 2 bases from J, the gap between germline ends came to 9 bases. The DNA of the CDR3 is TGTGCCAGCAGCGTAGGTCAAGGGGCCTACAATGAGCAGTTCTTC. It encodes CASSVGQGAYNEQFF.

This chain links TRBV6-4 with TRBJ1-1; no clear D gene. Trimming left V 6 bases short and J 5 bases short, with 13 bases between. The CDR3 is 13 amino acids. Germline values: CDR1 MRHNA, CDR2 SNTAGT. The DNA for the CDR3 is TGTGCCAGCAGGGCGGAGGTTTTGACTGAAGCTTTCTTT. Protein product: CASRAEVLTEAFF.

This chain joins TRBV5-1 and TRBJ2-3, with 7 bases matching TRBD2. The J segment lost 0 bases and the V segment lost 0 bases, leaving 4 bases of the junction unmatched. The CDR3 length is 16 residues. Germline V lookup: CDR1 SGHRS, CDR2 YFSETQ. The CDR3 sequence: CASSLVVAGSTDTQYF. CDR3 coding DNA: TGCGCCAGCAGCTTGGTGGTAGCGGGTAGCACAGATACGCAGTATTTT.

The CDR3 here is CASSRPGGRGTQYF. CDR3 in DNA: TGTGCCAGCAGCAGACCAGGGGGCCGGGGGACCCAGTACTTC. The chain is built from TRBV6-1 and TRBJ2-5; TRBD1 aligns across 8 bases. Germline V gene sequence: CDR1 MNHNS, CDR2 SASEGT. This CDR3 is built from 14 residues. V dropped 6 bases and J dropped 7; count of bases not matched to a gene: 10.

This chain connects TRBV27 to TRBJ2-1; D may be TRBD2 (5 bases). Trimming took off 2 bases at V and 4 bases at J, with 15 bases between the two ends. Looked up from germline, CDR1 is MNHEY and CDR2 is SMNVEV (reference sequence). The CDR3 length is 16 residues. The CDR3 loop reads CASSLHQRTLYNEQFF. The CDR3 bases are TGTGCCAGCAGTTTACACCAGCGGACTTTATACAATGAGCAGTTCTTC.

The count of this clone is one. V and J are TRBV14 and TRBJ2-2, with a tentative D call TRBD1 (6 bases). CDR1 and CDR2 from the germline V gene are SGHDN and FVKESK. Trimming shortened V by 1 base and J by 2 bases, and 17 bases separated the two germline ends. This CDR3 has 18 residues. The CDR3 DNA reads TGTGCCAGCAGCCAAGTACCCCCAGCGACAGGAAACACCGGGGAGCTGTTTTTT. This sequence encodes CASSQVPPATGNTGELFF.